This is a list of T cell receptor beta chains from one sample in a study of T cell repertoires in cytomegalovirus infection. TCRdb ran MiXCR on the reads and lists one entry per CDR3 protein. The repertoire holds more than 200,000 distinct CDR3 sequences, with less than 9.5% as singletons. The sample was PBMCs. The receptors originated from a human donor in good health (CMV status not recorded). Some clones in this sample may be carry-over from other donors' samples. Both conserved end residues are part of each CDR3. The D gene is left open where the match is weak. Size is stated for part of the rows, as once, few or many counts, or as a class when the clone is expanded.

v_call	d_call	j_call	clone_size	cdr3_aa	cdr3_nt
TRBV7-2	TRBD1	TRBJ1-1	NA	CASSFVTGVTEAFF	TGTGCCAGCAGCTTCGTGACAGGGGTGACTGAAGCTTTCTTT
TRBV11-2	NA	TRBJ1-1	many	CASSLEGGILNTEAFF	TGTGCCAGCAGCTTAGAGGGAGGTATATTGAACACTGAAGCTTTCTTT
TRBV19	TRBD1	TRBJ1-5	few	CASSTKYVGTGREPQHF	TGTGCCAGTAGCACCAAGTATGTCGGGACAGGGCGGGAGCCCCAGCATTTT
TRBV11-2	NA	TRBJ2-1	many	CASSLSGGPNHEQFF	TGTGCCAGCAGCCTCTCTGGTGGGCCTAACCATGAGCAGTTCTTC
TRBV7-2	NA	TRBJ2-2	many	CASSLEPPNTGELFF	TGTGCCAGCAGCTTAGAACCTCCGAACACCGGGGAGCTGTTTTTT
TRBV29-1	NA	TRBJ1-5	NA	CSGPRYQPQHF	TGCAGTGGGCCAAGGTATCAGCCCCAGCATTTT
TRBV27	NA	TRBJ2-3	many	CASSSEGLLTDTQYF	TGTGCCAGCAGTTCGGAAGGGCTACTCACAGATACGCAGTATTTT
TRBV7-2	NA	TRBJ2-5	NA	CASSSDGLETQYF	TGTGCCAGCAGCTCCGACGGGTTGGAGACCCAGTACTTC
TRBV7-2	NA	TRBJ1-1	NA	CASSHAGFDTEAFF	TGTGCCAGCAGCCACGCAGGGTTCGACACTGAAGCTTTCTTT
TRBV5-5	NA	TRBJ1-2	NA	CASSFQGLEYTF	TGTGCCAGCAGCTTTCAGGGTTTGGAGTACACCTTC
TRBV30	NA	TRBJ2-1	many	CAWRKGRTVLDEQFF	TGTGCCTGGAGAAAGGGGCGGACAGTGCTCGATGAGCAGTTCTTC
TRBV7-6	TRBD1	TRBJ2-7	many	CASSPTGGFDEQYF	TGTGCCAGCAGCCCGACAGGGGGCTTCGACGAGCAGTACTTC
TRBV6-6	TRBD2	TRBJ2-3	few	CASRRLAGDFTDTQYF	TGTGCCAGCAGGAGACTAGCGGGGGATTTCACAGATACGCAGTATTTT
TRBV12-3/TRBV12-4	NA	TRBJ1-6	many	CASRSDNYNSPLHF	TGTGCCAGCAGATCCGACAATTATAATTCACCCCTCCACTTT
TRBV7-2	NA	TRBJ2-1	many	CASNLGRGSYNEQFF	TGTGCCAGCAACTTAGGGCGCGGCTCCTACAATGAGCAGTTCTTC
TRBV12-3/TRBV12-4	NA	TRBJ1-1	NA	CASSLEVMTEAFF	TGTGCCAGCAGTTTAGAGGTTATGACTGAAGCTTTCTTT
TRBV12-3/TRBV12-4	TRBD1	TRBJ1-2	many	CASSAKQGIYGYTF	TGTGCCAGCAGTGCCAAACAGGGGATCTATGGCTACACCTTC